The entry below describes one T cell receptor beta chain. CDR1 and CDR2 from the germline V gene are SQVTM and ANQGSEA. This CDR3 is built from 13 residues. V was clipped by 6 bases and J by 4 bases; unmatched bases: 6. The study counted Cohort 3 donors as recovered given two negative PCRs, clearance, or symptom resolution. This record comes from a study of blood T cell repertoires in COVID-19. On the study more broadly: The analysed material was cDNA or gDNA that came from T cells, B-cell-depleted T cells, or PBMCs.

Clones were read by immunoSEQ multiplex PCR, and TCRdb kept only the in-frame ones, dropping some. The repertoire has fewer than 500,000 clones, around 87% of them found once; the top ten carry around 1.3%. This TCR was sampled from a man aged 25 to 40 who had recovered from COVID-19. Sequenced sample: PBMCs or T cells enriched from blood (not recorded which). The V gene is TRBV29-1, the J gene TRBJ2-3; 8 nucleotides match TRBD1. The CDR3 region is CSVGLGQADTQYF. CDR3 nucleotides: TGCAGCGTGGGTCTGGGACAGGCAGATACGCAGTATTTT.